This is a list of T cell receptor beta chains from one sample in a study of blood T cell repertoires in COVID-19. Method: immunoSEQ multiplex PCR; TCRdb's copy keeps in-frame clones and lacks some. This table holds 200,000 to 250,000 clones, 86% found once. The sequencing sample was made of peripheral blood. The source is a woman aged 50 to 65 with COVID-19, enrolled during active disease. The CDR3 runs from the conserved cysteine through the conserved F or W. Fields, in order: V gene, J gene, D gene, clone size, CDR3 DNA, CDR3 protein. D genes are given only for firm matches. Clone size appears in some rows only: once, few, many, or a class for an expanded clone.

TRBV11-3,TRBJ1-1,.,once,TGTGCCACCTCGGCGGGGGGCTTTACTGAAGCTTTCTTT,CATSAGGFTEAFF
TRBV11-1,TRBJ2-3,.,.,TGTGCCAGCAGCCCCTCCCCCCAGGGGCCCACAGATACGCAGTATTTT,CASSPSPQGPTDTQYF
TRBV18,TRBJ1-3,TRBD1,.,TGTGCCAGCTCACCATGGGGACAGGGTCTTGGAAACACCATATATTTT,CASSPWGQGLGNTIYF
TRBV5-1,TRBJ2-7,.,.,TGCGCCAGCAGGTTTTCTCCCTCCTACGAGCAGTACTTC,CASRFSPSYEQYF
TRBV5-1,TRBJ1-2,.,.,TGCGCCAGCAGCTCGGAGGGCAGGTCTAACTATGGCTACACCTTC,CASSSEGRSNYGYTF
TRBV4-1,TRBJ2-6,TRBD1,.,TGCGCCAGCAGCCAAGAGGGGCAGGGGGCCCGTGGGGCCAACGTCCTGACTTTC,CASSQEGQGARGANVLTF
TRBV6-2/TRBV6-3,TRBJ1-5,.,.,TGTGCCAGCAGTCAAAGCAATCAGCCCCAGCATTTT,CASSQSNQPQHF
TRBV5-4,TRBJ1-1,TRBD1,.,TGTGCCAGCAGCTTGGACAGGGGGAACACTGAAGCTTTCTTT,CASSLDRGNTEAFF
TRBV15,TRBJ1-2,.,.,TGTGCCACCAGCAGAGGGGGAGCGTATGGCTACACCTTC,CATSRGGAYGYTF
TRBV7-2,TRBJ1-1,.,once,TGTGCCAGCAGTTATGATCCGAGAACTGAAGCTTTCTTT,CASSYDPRTEAFF
TRBV7-8,TRBJ2-3,.,.,TGTGCCAGCAGCTTAGGTGGAGTCACCACGCAGTATTTT,CASSLGGVTTQYF
TRBV6-5,TRBJ1-5,TRBD1,.,TGTGCCAGCAGTAAGACAGGGGATTTCAATCAGCCCCAGCATTTT,CASSKTGDFNQPQHF
TRBV5-1,TRBJ1-2,.,.,TGCGCCAGCAGCCCCAGGGGAGAAGGGGGCTACACCTTC,CASSPRGEGGYTF